These 17 T cell receptor beta chains were sequenced from one sample in a study of blood T cell repertoires in COVID-19. Measured with immunoSEQ multiplex PCR; TCRdb has only the in-frame clones, and not every one. Among tens of thousands of clones listed, 70% to 90% were seen once. The sample consisted of peripheral blood. These receptors all come from a woman between 65 and 79 years old in a cohort sampled during active COVID-19.

This chain joins TRBV9 and TRBJ2-7, with 9 positions matching TRBD2. Germline CDR1 reads SGDLS; CDR2 reads YYNGEE. CDR3 length equals 15 residues. The V gene end was trimmed by 0 bases and the J gene end by 2 bases; junction bases not matched to a gene: 3. In nucleotides, the CDR3 is TGTGCCAGCAGCGTAGTAGCGGGAGACCCCTACGAGCAGTACTTC. It translates to CASSVVAGDPYEQYF.

This sequence joins TRBV29-1 and TRBJ1-1; D not resolved. The V and J ends lost 4 bases and 11 bases respectively, with 5 bases between them. CDR1 and CDR2 from the germline V gene are SQVTM and ANQGSEA. CDR3 length: 8 amino acids. CDR3 coding DNA: TGCAGCGTTGGTCCGGCTTTCTTT. This encodes CSVGPAFF.

V is TRBV19 and J is TRBJ1-2; TRBD1 matches 8 bases. Germline V gene data show CDR1 as LNHDA and CDR2 as SQIVND (reference sequence). V was clipped by 6 bases and J by 2 bases; unmatched bases: 8. This CDR3 has 15 residues. The CDR3 DNA follows: TGTGCCAGTAGGGACAGGGAAATCTCCAACTATGGCTACACCTTC. Translated: CASRDREISNYGYTF.

The V call is TRBV11-3, the J call TRBJ2-3; D is uncertain. The CDR3 contains 16 residues. V lost 5 bases and J lost 2, with 17 bases in between. The V gene's germline CDR1 is SGHNT and CDR2 YENEEA. This CDR3 is CASSPPRGPTTDTQYF. The CDR3 DNA is TGTGCCAGCAGCCCCCCCCGCGGTCCGACCACAGATACGCAGTATTTT.

The J gene is TRBJ1-5, the V gene TRBV27, with TRBD1 matching 9 bases. The CDR3 consists of 14 residues. With V trimmed by 6 bases and J by 4 bases, 4 bases remained unmatched. Germline V gene lookup returns CDR1 MNHEY and CDR2 SMNVEV (reference sequence). The DNA of the CDR3 is TGTGCCAGCAGCCCGGGACAGGGAAATCAGCCCCAGCATTTT. It encodes CASSPGQGNQPQHF.

The chain carries TRBV27 and TRBJ1-1; D possibly corresponds to TRBD1 (5 bases). The CDR3 is made up of 13 amino acids. CDR1 is MNHEY and CDR2 is SMNVEV in the germline V gene (reference sequence). V was shortened by 8 bases and J by 11 bases, with 21 bases between the two germline ends. CDR3 nucleotide sequence: TGTGCCAGCGGAGCAGGGCAAGGGCGGCAGGCTTTCTTT. Protein sequence: CASGAGQGRQAFF.

The chain recombines TRBV6-5 with TRBJ2-1; TRBD2 matches at 7 bases. V lost 4 bases to trimming and J lost 5 bases; unmatched junction nucleotides: 5. CDR3 length: 14 amino acids. Germline V gene data show CDR1 as MNHEY and CDR2 as SVGAGI. CDR3 DNA sequence: TGTGCCAGCAGTTTAGCTAGCGGCCACAATGAGCAGTTCTTC. As protein: CASSLASGHNEQFF.

V usage is TRBV6-2 or TRBV6-3 and J usage is TRBJ2-5; TRBD2 aligns across 7 bases. CDR1 is MNHEY and CDR2 is SVGEGT in the germline V gene. The CDR3 is 17 residues long. With V trimmed by 1 base and J by 2 bases, 10 bases remained unmatched. CDR3 region: CASSYYVAGVLQETQYF. In nucleotides, the CDR3 is TGTGCCAGCAGTTACTACGTGGCGGGAGTTTTACAAGAGACCCAGTACTTC.

This clone was seen once. This chain connects TRBV19 to TRBJ1-1; D gene uncertain. The CDR3 spans 15 residues. Trimming took off 2 bases at V and 3 bases at J, with 13 bases between the two ends. Germline values: CDR1 LNHDA, CDR2 SQIVND (reference sequence). CDR3 in DNA: TGTGCCAGTAGTATATCGGGAATCCGGGACACTGAAGCTTTCTTT. Residues: CASSISGIRDTEAFF.

A single count supports this clone. J is TRBJ2-5 and V is TRBV11-2; a weak D match, TRBD1 (7 bases). CDR3 length: 14 amino acids. Germline V gene sequence: CDR1 SGHAT, CDR2 FQNNGV. Trimming stripped 3 bases from V and 5 bases from J, with 13 bases between. CDR3 loop: CASSFGGQRETQYF. The CDR3 bases are TGTGCCAGCAGCTTCGGGGGACAGAGGGAGACCCAGTACTTC. Based on the CDR3 plus reference TRBV11-2 and TRBJ2-5, the full variable domain is EAGVAQSPRYKIIEKRQSVAFWCNPISGHATLYWYQQILGQGPKLLIQFQNNGVVDDSQLPKDRFSAERLKGVDSTLKIQPAKLEDSAVYLCASSFGGQRETQYFGPGTRLLVL.

The chain uses TRBV25-1 and TRBJ2-3, with 12 bases lining up with TRBD2. The junction had 4 bases not matched to a gene; V was cut back by 6 bases and J by 0 bases. Looked up from germline, CDR1 is MGHDK and CDR2 is SYGVNS. The CDR3 runs to 16 residues. The CDR3 spells CASSGLAGRSTDTQYF. In DNA, the CDR3 is TGTGCCAGCAGCGGACTAGCGGGACGTAGCACAGATACGCAGTATTTT.

The chain joins TRBV19 to TRBJ2-7; TRBD2 matches at 14 bases. The germline V gene encodes CDR1 LNHDA and CDR2 SQIVND (reference sequence). The junction had 7 bases not matched to a gene; V was cut back by 4 bases and J by 5 bases. CDR3 size: 16 residues. CDR3 sequence reads: CASSKGLAGDTHEQYF. CDR3 in DNA: TGTGCCAGTAGTAAGGGACTAGCGGGAGACACCCACGAGCAGTACTTC.

The V call is TRBV20-1, the J call TRBJ2-3, with D maybe TRBD2 (6 bases). Germline V lookup: CDR1 DFQATT, CDR2 SNEGSKA (reference sequence). Trimming pared 2 bases from V and 6 bases from J, leaving 6 bases between. The CDR3 totals 11 residues. The CDR3 region is CSARLADTQYF. The CDR3, as DNA: TGCAGTGCTAGACTAGCGGATACGCAGTATTTT.

This clone has just one count. The J gene is TRBJ2-7, the V gene TRBV9; possibly TRBD2 for D (6 bases). There are 12 residues in the CDR3. Germline CDR1 is SGDLS and CDR2 is YYNGEE. The germline V and J ends were trimmed by 7 bases and 5 bases, with 13 bases remaining between them. CDR3 sequence (DNA): TGTGCCAGCTCGGGCCTAGCGAACGAGCAGTACTTC. It encodes CASSGLANEQYF.

The CDR3 loop is CASNPSGVTGELFF. The DNA for the CDR3 is TGTGCCAGTAACCCTAGTGGAGTCACCGGGGAGCTGTTTTTT. The rearrangement uses TRBV19 and TRBJ2-2; D ambiguous. The CDR3 totals 14 residues. In germline, CDR1 is LNHDA, CDR2 SQIVND (reference sequence). V dropped 7 bases and J dropped 4 bases, with 13 bases sitting between them.

The chain employs TRBV5-5 and TRBJ1-5; D perhaps matches TRBD1 (6 bases). The CDR3 sequence is 18 residues long. The V gene lost 0 bases and the J gene lost 5 bases, with 21 bases spanning the gap. Germline lookup yields CDR1 SGHKS and CDR2 YYEKEE (reference sequence). The CDR3 loop reads CASSLAEGGTLPYQPQHF. DNA of the CDR3: TGTGCCAGCAGCTTGGCCGAGGGGGGGACGCTGCCTTATCAGCCCCAGCATTTT.

This chain links TRBV2 with TRBJ1-5; 9 bases map to TRBD1. Trimming at V came to 7 bases and at J to 6 bases, leaving 10 bases not matched to a gene. CDR1 SNHLY and CDR2 FYNNEI come from the germline V gene. This CDR3 is built from 15 residues. CDR3 loop: CASTGTGGAGQPQHF. CDR3 DNA sequence: TGTGCCAGCACCGGAACAGGGGGCGCTGGTCAGCCCCAGCATTTT. The whole variable domain, remainder taken from reference TRBV2 and TRBJ1-5, is EPEVTQTPSHQVTQMGQEVILRCVPISNHLYFYWYRQILGQKVEFLVSFYNNEISEKSEIFDDQFSVERPDGSNFTLKIRSTKLEDSAMYFCASTGTGGAGQPQHFGDGTRLSIL.